Below, 13 T cell receptor beta chains from the same sample are listed, as sequenced in a study of control samples from healthy donors and cancer patients. Generated by immunoSEQ multiplex PCR, the TCRdb table keeps only in-frame clones and is missing some. The table lists about 58,000 clones, about 87% of them singletons. Material: PBMCs. Receptor source: a woman aged 55-69 years with lung cancer.

CDR3 protein: CATSDQIFNYGYTF. The CDR3 bases are TGTGCCACCAGTGACCAGATATTTAACTATGGCTACACCTTC. The chain has TRBV24-1 and TRBJ1-2; D is unresolved. Trimming cost V 4 bases and J 1 base, with 9 bases left between them. The CDR3 is 14 amino acids. CDR1 and CDR2 (germline): KGHDR, SFDVKD.

The J gene is TRBJ2-5, the V gene TRBV5-4; the match to TRBD2 covers 8 bases. Germline trimming cut 0 bases from V and 5 bases from J; bases unmatched to any gene: 12. The CDR3 is 17 residues long. Per the germline V gene, CDR1 is SGHNT and CDR2 is YYREEE (reference sequence). CDR3 in amino acids: CASSLGLAPGGSETQYF. CDR3 nucleotides: TGTGCCAGCAGCTTGGGACTAGCGCCCGGAGGCAGCGAGACCCAGTACTTC.

This chain joins TRBV9 and TRBJ1-6; D is unresolved. The CDR3 has 12 amino acids. Germline values: CDR1 SGDLS, CDR2 YYNGEE. Trimming left V 4 bases short and J 8 bases short, with 7 bases between. This CDR3 reads CASSPSDSPLHF. The DNA for the CDR3 is TGTGCCAGCAGCCCGTCGGATTCACCCCTCCACTTT.

The gene calls are TRBV5-4 and TRBJ2-3, with 10 bases matching TRBD1. J was trimmed by 2 bases and V by 7 bases; bases with no gene match: 7. The CDR3 is made up of 15 amino acids. Germline loops: CDR1 SGHNT, CDR2 YYREEE (reference sequence). CDR3 in DNA: TGTGCCAGCCTCTCCGGGACAGGGGCCACAGATACGCAGTATTTT. Translating it yields CASLSGTGATDTQYF.

The chain uses TRBV7-2 and TRBJ1-3, with D uncertain. Germline V gives CDR1 SGHTA, CDR2 FQGNSA. Between the trimmed V and J ends, which lost 4 bases and 0 bases, there was a span of 7 bases. This CDR3 has 14 amino acids. CDR3: CASSSAGSGNTIYF. The CDR3 nucleotides are TGTGCCAGCAGCTCCGCGGGCTCTGGAAACACCATATATTTT. Using reference TRBV7-2 and TRBJ1-3 for the parts outside the CDR3, the full variable domain is GAGVSQSPSNKVTEKGKDVELRCDPISGHTALYWYRQSLGQGLEFLIYFQGNSAPDKSGLPSDRFSAERTGGSVSTLTIQRTQQEDSAVYLCASSSAGSGNTIYFGEGSWLTVV.

V gene TRBV5-1 combines with J gene TRBJ2-7; 10 positions agree with TRBD2. Germline assignment: CDR1 SGHRS and CDR2 YFSETQ. Trimming took 1 base from V and 3 from J; bases not matched to a gene: 10. This CDR3 has 17 amino acids. The CDR3 DNA is TGCGCCAGCAGCTTGTCGCTAGCGGGAGACTGGGGCTACGAGCAGTACTTC. It codes for CASSLSLAGDWGYEQYF.

The chain links TRBV7-9 to TRBJ2-2; no clear D. This CDR3 spans 16 amino acids. Per germline, CDR1 SEHNR and CDR2 FQNEAQ (reference sequence). V dropped 5 bases and J dropped 5 bases, with 18 bases sitting between them. The DNA of the CDR3 is TGTGCCAGCAGCCTGCCCCCCCGTTTCTCTACCGGGGAGCTGTTTTTT. Amino acids: CASSLPPRFSTGELFF.

V and J are TRBV18 and TRBJ2-7; 8 bases match TRBD1. The germline V gene encodes CDR1 KGHSH and CDR2 LQKENI. V trimming: 4 bases; J trimming: 3 bases; junction bases outside the gene matches: 8. The CDR3 covers 15 residues. For the CDR3, the DNA is TGTGCCAGCTCACTTGATCCGGGACAGGACTACGAGCAGTACTTC. Amino acid sequence: CASSLDPGQDYEQYF.

The chain has TRBV29-1 and TRBJ1-2; 10 bases agree with TRBD1. With V trimmed by 3 bases and J by 2 bases, 6 bases remained unmatched. The CDR3 extends over 15 amino acids. Germline V CDR1 and CDR2: SQVTM, ANQGSEA. The CDR3 sequence: CSVESEGQGNYGYTF. CDR3 bases: TGCAGCGTTGAGAGTGAGGGACAGGGGAACTATGGCTACACCTTC.

The V call is TRBV3-1 (or the pseudogene TRBV3-2), the J call TRBJ2-5; TRBD2 matches at 9 bases. The germline gives CDR1 LGHDT, CDR2 YNNKEL (reference sequence). This CDR3 spans 18 amino acids. Trimming cost V 4 bases and J 1 base; bases outside gene matches: 13. The CDR3 DNA is TGTGCCAGCAGCCCCGACAGCGGGGGGACCCGGCCCCAAGAGACCCAGTACTTC. It translates to CASSPDSGGTRPQETQYF.

This sequence joins TRBV7-3 and TRBJ2-2; TRBD1 is a possible D gene (5 bases). Germline V CDR1 and CDR2: SGHTA, FQGTGA. The CDR3 runs 16 residues. Between the trimmed V and J ends, which lost 2 bases and 4 bases, there was a span of 14 bases. The CDR3: CASSLLAGSFTGELFF. The CDR3 nucleotides are TGTGCCAGCAGCTTATTGGCAGGGTCGTTCACCGGGGAGCTGTTTTTT.

The rearrangement joins TRBV10-3 to TRBJ2-1; 12 bases fit TRBD2. Germline CDR1 and CDR2: ENHRY and SYGVKD. This CDR3 is built from 15 residues. Trimming at V came to 2 bases and at J to 6 bases, leaving 2 bases not matched to a gene. In DNA, the CDR3 is TGTGCCATCAGTGAGCCGGGACTAGCGGGCAATGAGCAGTTCTTC. The encoded protein is CAISEPGLAGNEQFF.

The V call is TRBV30, the J call TRBJ2-7; 8 positions agree with TRBD2. The germline V gene has CDR1 GTSNPN and CDR2 SVGIG (reference sequence). CDR3 length equals 14 residues. V shed 1 base, J shed 3 bases, and the junction held 5 bases outside the gene matches. The CDR3 bases are TGTGCCTGGAGTGCAGAGCGGGGGAACTACGAGCAGTACTTC. Translating it yields CAWSAERGNYEQYF.